The rows below give T cell receptor beta chains drawn from one sample of a study of T cells after yellow fever vaccination. TCRdb called the 5' RACE reads again in MiXCR, with one record for every CDR3 protein. The sample lists 250,000 to 400,000 distinct CDR3 sequences, roughly 3.9% occurring once. The sample consisted of PBMCs, taken 5 days after the yellow fever booster vaccination. These receptors came from a man aged 18 to 29 who received the YFV17D yellow fever vaccine. Each CDR3 is given with its conserved first and last residue.

cdr3_length: 15; j_call: TRBJ1-1; v_call: TRBV5-1; cdr3_aa: CASSRGSAVNTEAFF
cdr3_length: 15; j_call: TRBJ2-1; v_call: TRBV7-2; cdr3_aa: CASSTGSREFNEQFF
cdr3_length: 15; j_call: TRBJ2-5; v_call: TRBV6-2/TRBV6-3; cdr3_aa: CASVPGTRRVETQYF
cdr3_length: 14; j_call: TRBJ2-3; v_call: TRBV7-2; cdr3_aa: CASSPDRNTDTQYF
cdr3_length: 17; j_call: TRBJ1-2; v_call: TRBV4-3; cdr3_aa: CASSPRVAAGGNYGYTF
cdr3_length: 14; j_call: TRBJ2-5; v_call: TRBV7-2; cdr3_aa: CASSLAGTQETQYF
cdr3_length: 19; j_call: TRBJ2-2; v_call: TRBV6-5; cdr3_aa: CASSSVYPGTERNTGELFF
cdr3_length: 12; j_call: TRBJ2-5; v_call: TRBV28; cdr3_aa: CATTGPRGTQYF
cdr3_length: 14; j_call: TRBJ2-5; v_call: TRBV7-2; cdr3_aa: CASSPGVAGETQYF
cdr3_length: 15; j_call: TRBJ1-3; v_call: TRBV20-1; cdr3_aa: CSAREIRSSGNTIYF
cdr3_length: 16; j_call: TRBJ1-6; v_call: TRBV5-6; cdr3_aa: CASTRRDRGMDSPLHF
cdr3_length: 13; j_call: TRBJ1-2; v_call: TRBV27; cdr3_aa: CASSTDRNYGYTF
cdr3_length: 12; j_call: TRBJ1-1; v_call: TRBV19; cdr3_aa: CASAPANTEAFF
cdr3_length: 12; j_call: TRBJ2-3; v_call: TRBV5-6; cdr3_aa: CASSSVTGTQYF
cdr3_length: 15; j_call: TRBJ2-1; v_call: TRBV4-3; cdr3_aa: CASSQRLANYNEQFF
cdr3_length: 14; j_call: TRBJ1-5; v_call: TRBV7-9; cdr3_aa: CASSRDTGNQPQHF
cdr3_length: 13; j_call: TRBJ1-6; v_call: TRBV20-1; cdr3_aa: CSARVGSNSPLHF
cdr3_length: 17; j_call: TRBJ2-4; v_call: TRBV4-3; cdr3_aa: CASSLGGGAVAKNIQYF
cdr3_length: 14; j_call: TRBJ2-5; v_call: TRBV19; cdr3_aa: CASSPSSRGGTQYF
cdr3_length: 14; j_call: TRBJ1-6; v_call: TRBV6-5; cdr3_aa: CASSGTGLNSPLHF
cdr3_length: 16; j_call: TRBJ2-2; v_call: TRBV7-9; cdr3_aa: CASSVNRGPGTGELFF
cdr3_length: 14; j_call: TRBJ2-3; v_call: TRBV20-1; cdr3_aa: CSANRGRGTDTQYF
cdr3_length: 16; j_call: TRBJ2-1; v_call: TRBV9; cdr3_aa: CPSSVVAQGGAVEQFF
cdr3_length: 16; j_call: TRBJ2-3; v_call: TRBV20-1; cdr3_aa: CSARHDPPGRRDTQYF
cdr3_length: 11; j_call: TRBJ2-5; v_call: TRBV6-6; cdr3_aa: CASEQGETQYF